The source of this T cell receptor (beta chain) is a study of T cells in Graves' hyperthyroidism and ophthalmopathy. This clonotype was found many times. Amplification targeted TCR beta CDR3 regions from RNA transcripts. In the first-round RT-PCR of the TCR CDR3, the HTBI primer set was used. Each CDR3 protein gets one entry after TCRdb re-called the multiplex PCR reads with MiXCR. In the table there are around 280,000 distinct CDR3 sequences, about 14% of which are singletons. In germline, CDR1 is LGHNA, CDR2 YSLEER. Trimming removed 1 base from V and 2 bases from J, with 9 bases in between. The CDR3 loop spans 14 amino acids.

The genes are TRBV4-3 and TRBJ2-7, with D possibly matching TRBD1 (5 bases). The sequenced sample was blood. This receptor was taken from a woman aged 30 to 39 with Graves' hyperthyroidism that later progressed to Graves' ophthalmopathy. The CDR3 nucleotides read TGCGCCAGCAGCCAAGGGACAATTGCCTACGAGCAGTACTTC. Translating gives CASSQGTIAYEQYF.